This T cell receptor (beta chain) was captured in a study of blood T cell repertoires in COVID-19. The wider study: Samples taken during acute and convalescent COVID-19 were collected in the United States, Italy and Spain.

In the authors' methods: The assay estimated nucleated cells by amplifying reference gene primers. Data came from immunoSEQ multiplex PCR; TCRdb stores just in-frame clones and leaves some out. V and J calls and clone size are given by that table; D and trimming were obtained from the DNA. The table has about 200,000 clones, roughly 87% seen once. The sequencing input was peripheral blood. The clonotype was recovered from a woman aged 60-70 years with COVID-19, enrolled during active disease.

CDR3 protein: CASSPPGLAGASNTGELFF. The CDR3 region has the DNA TGTGCCAGCAGTCCACCGGGACTAGCGGGGGCCTCGAACACCGGGGAGCTGTTTTTT. The chain couples TRBV27 to TRBJ2-2, with 14 positions matching TRBD2. The CDR3 is made up of 19 amino acids. With V trimmed by 5 bases and J by 0 bases, 8 bases remained unmatched. Germline V CDR1 and CDR2: MNHEY, SMNVEV (reference sequence).